This is a list of T cell receptor beta chains from one sample in a study of blood T cell repertoires in COVID-19. The assay was immunoSEQ multiplex PCR, and TCRdb's table has in-frame clones only and misses some. The table shows more than 200,000 clones, with roughly 91% occurring only once. Sequenced: PBMCs or T cells enriched from blood (not recorded which). Receptors originate from a man younger than 40 in a cohort exposed to, infected with or recovered from COVID-19 (not recorded which). The CDR3 runs from the conserved cysteine through the conserved F or W. The D gene is left open where the match is weak. For some rows the clone size is stated as once, few or many, or as a class when expanded; others skip it.

J: TRBJ2-1; D: TRBD2; size: -; V: TRBV7-2; CDR3: CASSPGASGSSYNEQFF; DNA: TGTGCCAGCAGCCCAGGGGCTAGCGGGAGCTCCTACAATGAGCAGTTCTTC
J: TRBJ1-3; D: TRBD1; size: -; V: TRBV10-3; CDR3: CAISPQGGLISGNTIYF; DNA: TGTGCCATCAGCCCCCAAGGGGGCCTTATCTCTGGAAACACCATATATTTT
J: TRBJ1-4; D: -; size: once; V: TRBV10-2; CDR3: CASSGWTATNEKLFF; DNA: TGCGCCAGCAGTGGATGGACAGCAACTAATGAAAAACTGTTTTTT
J: TRBJ2-7; D: TRBD1; size: -; V: TRBV27; CDR3: CASKMGQGFYEQYF; DNA: TGTGCCAGCAAGATGGGACAGGGATTTTACGAGCAGTACTTC
J: TRBJ1-5; D: -; size: once; V: TRBV18; CDR3: CASSLEGGNQPQHF; DNA: TGTGCCAGCTCTTTAGAGGGGGGCAATCAGCCCCAGCATTTT
J: TRBJ1-1; D: -; size: -; V: TRBV7-8; CDR3: CASSRGQFLNTEAFF; DNA: TGTGCCAGCAGCCGAGGACAGTTTTTGAACACTGAAGCTTTCTTT
J: TRBJ1-4; D: TRBD1; size: -; V: TRBV7-8; CDR3: CASSPIPQGGLEKLFF; DNA: TGTGCCAGCAGCCCCATACCCCAGGGGGGATTGGAAAAACTGTTTTTT
J: TRBJ1-5; D: -; size: -; V: TRBV28; CDR3: CASSKGGGNQPQHF; DNA: TGTGCCAGCAGCAAAGGGGGGGGCAATCAGCCCCAGCATTTT
J: TRBJ2-6; D: -; size: -; V: TRBV28; CDR3: CASSLSGSGANVLTF; DNA: TGTGCCAGCAGTTTATCGGGTTCTGGGGCCAACGTCCTGACTTTC
J: TRBJ1-2; D: TRBD1; size: -; V: TRBV19; CDR3: CASTTTGGYTF; DNA: TGTGCCAGTACCACGACAGGGGGCTACACCTTC
J: TRBJ1-4; D: -; size: -; V: TRBV18; CDR3: CASSPLSQKNEKLFF; DNA: TGTGCCAGCTCACCACTCTCGCAGAAGAATGAAAAACTGTTTTTT
J: TRBJ2-7; D: -; size: -; V: TRBV28; CDR3: CASTPGIGAYEQYF; DNA: TGTGCCAGCACCCCCGGTATAGGGGCCTACGAGCAGTACTTC
J: TRBJ1-5; D: -; size: -; V: TRBV19; CDR3: CASSIGGDQPQHF; DNA: TGTGCCAGTAGTATAGGGGGGGATCAGCCCCAGCATTTT
J: TRBJ2-1; D: TRBD2; size: -; V: TRBV9; CDR3: CASSVRDASGTYNEQFF; DNA: TGTGCCAGCAGCGTTAGAGACGCTAGCGGGACATACAATGAGCAGTTCTTC
J: TRBJ1-5; D: TRBD1; size: once; V: TRBV28; CDR3: CASKGGQGGQPQHF; DNA: TGTGCCAGCAAGGGTGGACAGGGCGGTCAGCCCCAGCATTTT
J: TRBJ1-1; D: -; size: once; V: TRBV7-8; CDR3: CASSLAPGGRRMNTEAFF; DNA: TGTGCCAGCAGCTTAGCGCCCGGGGGTCGGAGGATGAACACTGAAGCTTTCTTT
J: TRBJ1-5; D: TRBD1; size: -; V: TRBV4-2; CDR3: CASSQDGGKSTGSGQPQHF; DNA: TGTGCCAGCAGCCAAGACGGCGGAAAATCGACAGGGTCCGGTCAGCCCCAGCATTTT
J: TRBJ2-2; D: TRBD2; size: -; V: TRBV4-3; CDR3: CASSQPSGRAGQDITGELFF; DNA: TGCGCCAGCAGCCAGCCTAGCGGGAGGGCAGGTCAGGATATTACCGGGGAGCTGTTTTTT
J: TRBJ2-1; D: TRBD2; size: once; V: TRBV28; CDR3: CASSFLAGGNEQFF; DNA: TGTGCCAGCAGTTTCCTAGCGGGAGGGAATGAGCAGTTCTTC